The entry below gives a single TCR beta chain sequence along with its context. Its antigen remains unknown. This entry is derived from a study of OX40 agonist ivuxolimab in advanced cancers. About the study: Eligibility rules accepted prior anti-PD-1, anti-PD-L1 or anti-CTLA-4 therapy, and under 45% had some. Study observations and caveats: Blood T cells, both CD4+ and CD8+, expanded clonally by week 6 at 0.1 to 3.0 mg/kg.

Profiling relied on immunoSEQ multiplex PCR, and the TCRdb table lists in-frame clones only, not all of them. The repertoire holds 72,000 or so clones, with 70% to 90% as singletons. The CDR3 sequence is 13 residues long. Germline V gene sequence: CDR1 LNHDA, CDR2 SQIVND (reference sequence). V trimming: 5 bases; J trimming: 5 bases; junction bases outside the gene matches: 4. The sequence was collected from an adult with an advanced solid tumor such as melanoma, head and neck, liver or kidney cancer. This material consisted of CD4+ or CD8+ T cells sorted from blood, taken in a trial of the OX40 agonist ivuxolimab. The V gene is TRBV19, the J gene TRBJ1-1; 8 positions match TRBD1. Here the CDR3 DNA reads TGTGCCAGTAGTGACAGGGGTCATACTGAAGCTTTCTTT. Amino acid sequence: CASSDRGHTEAFF.